A single count supports the clone carrying this T cell receptor beta chain. The entry originates in a study of blood T cell repertoires in COVID-19. The wider study: T cells, B-cell-depleted T cells, or PBMCs supplied cDNA or gDNA.

Trimming removed 7 bases at V and 0 bases at J, with 10 bases between. This CDR3 contains 14 residues. From germline, CDR1 is LNHDA and CDR2 SQIVND (reference sequence). Only in-frame clones appear in the TCRdb table, and some are missing; sequencing was by immunoSEQ multiplex PCR. The profile shows fewer than 80,000 clones, 88% of them singletons. The TCR comes from a human donor in a cohort sampled during active COVID-19. The sample comprised peripheral blood. The chain carries TRBV19 and TRBJ1-5; D is undetermined. The CDR3 is CASTQIYSNQPQHF. CDR3 nucleotide sequence: TGTGCCAGTACCCAGATTTATAGCAATCAGCCCCAGCATTTT.